One and the same sample provided the 10 T cell receptor beta chains below, sequenced in a study of T cell clonality in common variable immunodeficiency. Sequenced by immunoSEQ multiplex PCR; TCRdb stores in-frame clones only, minus some. This sample comprises about 47,000 clones, none seen once only. Sequenced sample: peripheral blood mononuclear cells. These receptors all stem from a person between 18 and 75 years old in good health.

This clone appeared many times. Coverage ceases 3 residues before the CDR3 finishes, and the germline J gene fills in the end. The rearrangement joins TRBV5-4 to TRBJ1-2; possibly TRBD1 for D (6 bases). Germline V CDR1 and CDR2: SGHNT, YYREEE (reference sequence). Trimming cost V 1 base and J 4 bases, with 11 bases left between them. The CDR3 loop spans 14 amino acids. CDR3 bases read: TGTGCCAGCAGCTTGTCGGGGGGCCCCTATGGC. Translation gives CASSLSGGPYG. The entire CDR3 reads CASSLSGGPYGYTF. Supplemented by reference TRBV5-4 and TRBJ1-2, the full variable domain reads ETGVTQSPTHLIKTRGQQVTLRCSSQSGHNTVSWYQQALGQGPQFIFQYYREEENGRGNFPPRFSGLQFPNYSSELNVNALELDDSALYLCASSLSGGPYGYTFGSGTRLTVV.

Of note for this clone: The read gets to within 3 residues of the CDR3 end, and the germline J gene fills in the rest. The V call is TRBV6-2 or TRBV6-3, the J call TRBJ1-1, with D perhaps matching TRBD1 (6 bases). Germline values: CDR1 MNHEY, CDR2 SVGEGT. The germline V and J ends were trimmed by 2 bases and 5 bases, with 15 bases remaining between them. This CDR3 is built from 15 residues. The CDR3 loop is CASSYPLQGETEAFF. The sequenced CDR3 bases are TGTGCCAGCAGTTACCCGTTACAGGGTGAGACTGAA.

This clone has at least ten counts. From the germline J gene comes the end of the CDR3, since the read stops 3 residues before it. V is TRBV18 and J is TRBJ2-2, with 8 positions matching TRBD1. Germline CDR1 KGHSH, CDR2 LQKENI. The CDR3 length is 16 residues. Trimming at V came to 2 bases and at J to 7 bases, leaving 9 bases not matched to a gene. CDR3 loop: CASSPSPGGTGGELFF. The CDR3 DNA, read in part, is TGTGCCAGCTCACCAAGCCCAGGGGGCACTGGCGGGGAG.

This clone was seen repeatedly, ten times or more. The read comes to an end 3 residues before the CDR3 does, leaving the germline J gene to fill in the end. V usage is TRBV18 and J usage is TRBJ1-4, with a weak D call TRBD1 (6 bases). Per germline, CDR1 KGHSH and CDR2 LQKENI. This CDR3 spans 15 amino acids. V was shortened by 1 base and J by 5 bases, with 11 bases between the two germline ends. The CDR3 region is CASSPRGQQNEKLFF. The sequenced part of the CDR3 DNA is TGTGCCAGCTCACCACGTGGACAGCAGAATGAAAAA.

As concerns this clone: The read finishes 3 residues shy of the CDR3 end, and the germline J gene is used to complete it. The chain recombines TRBV6-4 with TRBJ1-2; 11 positions match TRBD1. The V gene's germline CDR1 is MRHNA and CDR2 SNTAGT. J gave up 5 bases and V 6 bases, and 8 bases lay outside the gene matches. CDR3 size: 15 residues. This CDR3 is CASRTFGTGGYGYTF. CDR3 DNA (partial): TGTGCCAGCAGGACCTTTGGGACAGGGGGTTATGGC.

This clone has at least ten counts. The sequenced part of the CDR3 DNA is TGTGCCAGCTCACCACCTAGCGGGTACCCCTACGAG. Its translation is CASSPPSGYPYE. From start to end, the CDR3 is CASSPPSGYPYEQYF. This rearrangement joins TRBV18 to TRBJ2-7; 7 nucleotides line up with TRBD2. The sequence runs out 3 residues before the end of the CDR3; the remainder is reconstructed from the germline J gene. CDR1 KGHSH and CDR2 LQKENI come from the germline V gene. V shed 0 bases and J 2 bases; nucleotides not matched to a gene: 4. The CDR3 has 15 residues.

This clone has at least ten counts. The sequence runs out 3 residues before the end of the CDR3; the remainder is reconstructed from the germline J gene. The gene calls are TRBV5-1 and TRBJ2-4, with D possibly TRBD1 on 6 matching bases. CDR3 length equals 13 residues. The ends were cut back, 2 bases at V and 3 bases at J, with 6 bases in the middle. The V gene's germline CDR1 is SGHRS and CDR2 YFSETQ. The sequenced CDR3 bases are TGCGCCAGCAGCTTAGGGGGCAAAAACATT. Protein sequence: CASSLGGKNI. The CDR3 in full is CASSLGGKNIQYF. Drawing the rest from reference TRBV5-1 and TRBJ2-4, the complete variable domain is KAGVTQTPRYLIKTRGQQVTLSCSPISGHRSVSWYQQTPGQGLQFLFEYFSETQRNKGNFPGRFSGRQFSNSRSEMNVSTLELGDSALYLCASSLGGKNIQYFGAGTRLSVL.

Many counts were recorded for this clone. Read data end 3 residues before the CDR3 end; the end is taken from the germline J gene. The rearrangement joins TRBV19 to TRBJ2-1; no clear D gene. The V gene's germline CDR1 is LNHDA and CDR2 SQIVND (reference sequence). The CDR3 sequence is 13 residues long. Trimming left V 4 bases short and J 1 base short, with 5 bases between. Incomplete CDR3 DNA: TGTGCCAGTAGTACCCGGTCCTACAATGAG. Translation: CASSTRSYNE. The full CDR3 sequence reads CASSTRSYNEQFF.

Points on this clone: The CDR3 extends 3 residues past the end of the read, so its final part is completed from the germline J gene. The J gene is TRBJ1-2, the V gene TRBV19, with TRBD1 as a possible D gene (5 bases). The CDR3 spans 17 residues. CDR1 is LNHDA and CDR2 is SQIVND in the germline V gene (reference sequence). The CDR3 DNA, read in part, is TGTGCCAGTAGTATAGATGCCCCCCAGGGATTCTGGGGCGAA. Encoded protein: CASSIDAPQGFWGE. The CDR3 in full is CASSIDAPQGFWGEYTF.

This clone has ten or more counts. The read ends 3 residues shy of where the CDR3 ends; the end is completed using the germline J gene. This chain uses TRBV7-2 with TRBJ2-7, with no clear D. In germline, CDR1 is SGHTA, CDR2 FQGNSA. This CDR3 region has 15 residues. V lost 5 bases to trimming and J lost 3 bases, with 17 bases between them. CDR3: CASSKGLSRHYEQYF. The DNA read from the CDR3 is TGTGCCAGCAGCAAGGGTTTGTCCAGACACTACGAG.